This T cell receptor beta chain came from a study of blood T cell repertoires in COVID-19. In the study overall: The United States, Italy and Spain provided the acute and convalescent COVID-19 samples. The cDNA or gDNA used as material had been derived from T cells, B-cell-depleted T cells, or PBMCs.

Worth noting for this clone: Other DNA sequences within the sample encode an identical CDR3.

The germline gives CDR1 SGHRS, CDR2 YFSETQ. This CDR3 is 15 amino acids long. The V gene end was trimmed by 1 base and the J gene end by 5 bases; junction bases not matched to a gene: 5. Measured with immunoSEQ multiplex PCR; TCRdb has only the in-frame clones, and not every one. The data contain around 68,000 clones, more than 65% of them seen just once; the ten biggest clones take up approximately 10%. The sequencing sample was made of peripheral blood. The sequence derives from a woman between 50 and 59 years old with acute or convalescent COVID-19. This rearrangement joins TRBV5-1 to TRBJ2-3, with 9 nucleotides matching TRBD2. The CDR3, as DNA: TGCGCCAGCAGCTTGCTAGCGGGGTCGGGAGATACGCAGTATTTT. Translated: CASSLLAGSGDTQYF.